A single sample gave rise to the 14 T cell receptor beta chains below, sequenced in a study of vaccination effects on CD4 cells after COVID-19. Antigen specificity for these receptors is unknown. Clones were sequenced by immunoSEQ multiplex PCR, and TCRdb holds only the in-frame ones, with some missing. The sample comprises 50,000 to 60,000 clones, roughly 70% of which are singletons, and approximately 20% rests with the top ten. Peptide-pool stimulation followed by sequencing identified expanded antigen-specific CD4+ clonotypes in the ViraFEST assay. Culture proceeded for 9 to 11 days, and CD4+ T cells were then isolated. None of these healthy vaccinees had been infected with SARS-CoV-2 before vaccination. This specimen was CD4+ T cells from PBMCs cultured with SARS-CoV-2 spike peptides, taken before COVID-19 vaccination. Receptor source: a human donor who received a COVID-19 vaccine.

The chain uses TRBV18 and TRBJ1-2; the D gene is possibly TRBD1 (6 bases). The V gene lost 5 bases and the J gene lost 0 bases, with 7 bases spanning the gap. The CDR3 runs 13 residues. Germline V CDR1 and CDR2: KGHSH, LQKENI. For the CDR3, the DNA is TGTGCCAGCTCAACAGGGTCTAACTATGGCTACACCTTC. Translating gives CASSTGSNYGYTF.

J is TRBJ2-1 and V is TRBV11-1; D is possibly TRBD2 (6 bases). The CDR3 has 17 amino acids. V lost 0 bases and J lost 4, with 16 bases in between. Per germline, CDR1 SGHAT and CDR2 FQDESV (reference sequence). The CDR3 loop reads CASSLALSLARYNEQFF. In DNA, the CDR3 is TGTGCCAGCAGCTTAGCGCTAAGTCTAGCGAGGTACAATGAGCAGTTCTTC.

V usage is TRBV19 and J usage is TRBJ2-3; 8 nucleotides match TRBD2. Germline V gene lookup returns CDR1 LNHDA and CDR2 SQIVND (reference sequence). The J segment lost 2 bases and the V segment lost 0 bases, leaving 7 bases of the junction unmatched. The CDR3 is made up of 17 amino acids. In DNA, the CDR3 is TGTGCCAGTAGTATAGAGTCTAGCGGGCACCTCACAGATACGCAGTATTTT. This translates into CASSIESSGHLTDTQYF.

The chain couples TRBV7-5 to TRBJ1-1; the table assigns TRBD1, which was not confirmed against the DNA. TRBV7-5 is flagged as a pseudogene. The CDR3 sequence is 16 residues long. The CDR3 sequence: CARSLEGEQGNTEAFF. The CDR3 DNA follows: TGTGCCAGAAGCTTAGAAGGGGAACAGGGCAACACTGAAGCTTTCTTT.

CDR3 residues: CASTPGEIPTGELFF. CDR3 nucleotide sequence: TGTGCCAGCACCCCGGGGGAGATCCCCACCGGGGAGCTGTTTTTT. The rearrangement joins TRBV7-2 to TRBJ2-2; D perhaps matches TRBD2 (6 bases). CDR3 length: 15 amino acids. Germline V gene lookup returns CDR1 SGHTA and CDR2 FQGNSA. V gave up 7 bases and J gave up 4 bases, with 16 bases separating them.

The J gene is TRBJ2-7, the V gene TRBV2, with 9 bases lining up with TRBD2. Germline assignment: CDR1 SNHLY and CDR2 FYNNEI. V was pared by 2 bases and J by 7 bases, with 9 bases of the junction left unmatched. The CDR3 has 15 amino acids. This CDR3 is CASSERAGGPWEQYF. CDR3 bases: TGTGCCAGCAGTGAAAGGGCGGGAGGGCCGTGGGAGCAGTACTTC.

CDR3 region: CASSPRVGEQFF. CDR3 DNA: TGTGCCAGCTCACCACGGGTCGGTGAGCAGTTCTTC. The chain carries TRBV18 and TRBJ2-1, with D unclear. Germline-derived CDR1 and CDR2 are KGHSH and LQKENI. Trimming took 1 base from V and 9 from J, leaving 7 bases between them. CDR3 length: 12 residues.

The J gene is TRBJ2-3, the V gene TRBV28, with 7 bases lining up with TRBD1. CDR3 size: 15 residues. CDR1 and CDR2 (germline): MDHEN, SYDVKM. Trimming cost V 6 bases and J 2 bases; bases outside gene matches: 8. The CDR3 region has the DNA TGTGCCAGCAGCCCCCCGGACAGGCTCACAGATACGCAGTATTTT. It is translated as CASSPPDRLTDTQYF.

The rearrangement joins TRBV6-5 to TRBJ1-4, with D perhaps matching TRBD1 (5 bases). The CDR3 loop spans 14 amino acids. The V and J ends lost 2 bases and 8 bases respectively, with 12 bases between them. Germline CDR1 reads MNHEY; CDR2 reads SVGAGI. The CDR3 reads CASSYDRRGEKLFF. The CDR3 DNA reads as TGTGCCAGCAGTTACGATCGCCGGGGCGAAAAACTGTTTTTT.

The chain uses TRBV6-1 and TRBJ1-3; tentatively, D is TRBD1 (5 bases). The CDR3 has 16 amino acids. CDR1 is MNHNS and CDR2 is SASEGT in the germline V gene. The V and J ends lost 4 bases and 0 bases respectively, with 13 bases between them. The CDR3 loop reads CASSGGGHISGNTIYF. DNA of the CDR3: TGTGCCAGCAGTGGGGGTGGACATATCTCTGGAAACACCATATATTTT.

The rearrangement links TRBV7-2 to TRBJ1-1, with D perhaps matching TRBD1 (5 bases). V was cut by 1 base and J by 4 bases, with 10 bases left in between. The CDR3 has 14 residues. Germline V gives CDR1 SGHTA, CDR2 FQGNSA. The CDR3 DNA is TGTGCCAGCAGCTTAGGGGGCTGGGGCACTGAAGCTTTCTTT. As protein: CASSLGGWGTEAFF.

This chain links TRBV4-3 with TRBJ1-1; D is perhaps TRBD1 (5 bases). This CDR3 comprises 13 residues. Germline V gene data show CDR1 as LGHNA and CDR2 as YSLEER. Trimming pared 1 base from V and 9 bases from J, leaving 12 bases between. The CDR3 DNA is TGCGCCAGCAGCCAAGCTGGGGGAGACCAAGCTTTCTTT. Protein product: CASSQAGGDQAFF.

The J gene is TRBJ1-2, the V gene TRBV20-1; a possible D gene is TRBD1 (5 bases). The V gene's germline CDR1 is DFQATT and CDR2 SNEGSKA (reference sequence). The CDR3 is made up of 11 amino acids. The germline V and J ends were trimmed by 3 bases and 6 bases, with 8 bases remaining between them. CDR3 nucleotides: TGCAGTGCTAGCAGGACAAATGGCTACACCTTC. Its protein product is CSASRTNGYTF.

The chain employs TRBV27 and TRBJ1-2; D might be TRBD1 (5 bases). V lost 4 bases and J 3 bases, leaving 24 bases between the germline ends. This CDR3 region has 18 residues. Germline V gives CDR1 MNHEY, CDR2 SMNVEV (reference sequence). The DNA of the CDR3 is TGTGCCAGCAGTTCCTCGTGGGGGAGGGGAGGGATTTACTATGGCTACACCTTC. Amino acids: CASSSSWGRGGIYYGYTF.